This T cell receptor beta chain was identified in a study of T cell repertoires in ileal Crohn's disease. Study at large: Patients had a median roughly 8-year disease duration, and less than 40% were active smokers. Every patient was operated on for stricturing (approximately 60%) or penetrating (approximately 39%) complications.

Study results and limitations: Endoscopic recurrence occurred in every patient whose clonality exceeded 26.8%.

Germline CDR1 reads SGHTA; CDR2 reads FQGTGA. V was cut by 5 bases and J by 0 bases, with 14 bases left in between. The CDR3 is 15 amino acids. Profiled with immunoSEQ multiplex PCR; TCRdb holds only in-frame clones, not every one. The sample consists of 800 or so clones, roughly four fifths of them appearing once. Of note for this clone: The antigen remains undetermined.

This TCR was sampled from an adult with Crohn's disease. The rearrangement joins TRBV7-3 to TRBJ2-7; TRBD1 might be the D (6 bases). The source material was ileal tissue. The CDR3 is CASSPYQGFSYEQYF. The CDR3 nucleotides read TGTGCCAGCAGCCCATATCAGGGGTTCTCCTACGAGCAGTACTTC.